What follows describes a single T cell receptor (beta chain). The CDR3 spans 17 residues. The V and J ends lost 4 bases and 2 bases, in that order; junction bases with no gene match: 10. The germline V gene encodes CDR1 SGHRS and CDR2 YFSETQ. These data originate in a study of cytomegalovirus exposure and HLA in healthy donors. The PCR contained 60 Vbeta and 13 Jbeta primers. Sequencing was performed with immunoSEQ multiplex PCR; in TCRdb, only in-frame clones are kept and a portion is missing. The sample holds some 100,000 clones, around three quarters seen once. The clonotype comes from a woman in her forties or fifties in good health and CMV-seropositive. The rearrangement links TRBV5-1 to TRBJ2-5; 11 bases agree with TRBD2. What was sequenced was PBMCs. CDR3 loop: CASSHPSRLAGQETQYF. In DNA, the CDR3 is TGCGCCAGCAGCCACCCGTCCCGACTAGCGGGGCAAGAGACCCAGTACTTC.